Listed below are T cell receptor beta chains from one sample, sequenced in a study of control samples from healthy donors and cancer patients. Assay used: immunoSEQ multiplex PCR; TCRdb lists only in-frame clones, some missing. Of 90,000 to 100,000 clones listed, around three quarters are singletons. Sample: blood. These receptors all stem from a woman aged 25 to 39 in good health. Both conserved end residues are part of each CDR3.

j_call v_call cdr3_aa
TRBJ2-7 TRBV7-2 CASSLGQLSYEQYF
TRBJ2-7 TRBV2 CASSRGIHEQYF
TRBJ2-3 TRBV5-4 CASSQTSGTDTQYF
TRBJ2-3 TRBV6-5 CASSNLGASTDTQYF
TRBJ1-6 TRBV5-8 CASSEPGLYNSPLHF
TRBJ1-1 TRBV6-2/TRBV6-3 CASSYGMNTEAFF
TRBJ2-5 TRBV4-2 CASRPGTGWETQYF
TRBJ2-7 TRBV9 CASSVDLGRLHEQYF
TRBJ1-2 TRBV6-2/TRBV6-3 CASSYDRGGYTF
TRBJ2-5 TRBV6-6 CASSYPVSFGKETQYF
TRBJ2-7 TRBV2 CASSLARDRSSYEQYF
TRBJ1-2 TRBV27 CASSLFDRGYGYTF
TRBJ1-1 TRBV14 CASRLGLETEAFF
TRBJ2-5 TRBV5-1 CASSAPGLADRGGETQYF
TRBJ1-4 TRBV30 CAWSGRQVGHEKLFF
TRBJ1-1 TRBV6-6 CASSWADSEAFF
TRBJ1-6 TRBV5-1 CASSLDTNRINSPLHF
TRBJ2-7 TRBV19 CATRTGPYEQYF
TRBJ1-3 TRBV5-1 CASSLEVAASGNTIYF
TRBJ1-3 TRBV9 CASSVGGGLSGNTIYF
TRBJ2-4 TRBV18 CASSRDRGSIQYF
TRBJ2-1 TRBV19 CASSRQGTNEQFF
TRBJ1-5 TRBV30 CAWSATWSNQPQHF